These 23 T cell receptor beta chains share one sample of origin, sequenced in a study of T cell responses to AZD1222 COVID-19 vaccine. TCRdb keeps only in-frame clones here, not all; method: immunoSEQ multiplex PCR. Here the sample spans 44,000 or so clones, around 77% being singletons. Source: peripheral blood, taken 28 days after the second dose of the MenACWY control vaccine. All receptors come from an adult who received the MenACWY meningococcal vaccine as a control.

This clone was counted only a few times. The V and J genes are TRBV5-8 and TRBJ1-1; no clear D gene. This CDR3 has 12 amino acids. V shed 2 bases and J shed 0 bases, with 2 bases lying between them. Per the germline V gene, CDR1 is SGHTS and CDR2 is YDEGEE. This CDR3 reads CASSFLNTEAFF. Here the CDR3 DNA reads TGTGCCAGCAGCTTCCTGAACACTGAAGCTTTCTTT.

With regard to this clone: This sample also contains other DNA sequences that code for the same CDR3. The V call is TRBV19, the J call TRBJ2-2, with TRBD1 matching over 9 bases. Germline V CDR1 and CDR2: LNHDA, SQIVND (reference sequence). The CDR3 sequence is 14 residues long. With V trimmed by 5 bases and J by 5 bases, 3 bases remained unmatched. CDR3 amino acids: CASSPGTGTGELFF. In nucleotides, the CDR3 is TGTGCCAGTAGTCCCGGGACAGGGACCGGGGAGCTGTTTTTT.

This clone appeared a single time. The chain is built from TRBV7-9 and TRBJ1-1; a weak D match, TRBD1 (5 bases). V gave up 5 bases and J gave up 0 bases, with 10 bases separating them. CDR1 and CDR2 from the germline V gene are SEHNR and FQNEAQ (reference sequence). The CDR3 covers 14 residues. In DNA, the CDR3 is TGTGCCAGCAGCCCGGGACCTTTGAACACTGAAGCTTTCTTT. Translated: CASSPGPLNTEAFF.

This CDR3 is CASSHPQWGGPGELFF. As DNA, the CDR3 is TGCGCCAGCAGCCACCCACAATGGGGGGGTCCCGGGGAGCTGTTTTTT. V usage is TRBV4-1 and J usage is TRBJ2-2, with TRBD2 identical over 7 bases. This CDR3 is built from 16 residues. Trimming cost V 3 bases and J 6 bases; bases outside gene matches: 10. Germline V CDR1 and CDR2: MGHRA, YSYEKL.

V and J are TRBV28 and TRBJ1-1; D ambiguous. Germline V gene sequence: CDR1 MDHEN, CDR2 SYDVKM. The CDR3 covers 11 residues. Between the trimmed V and J ends, which lost 5 bases and 7 bases, there was a span of 8 bases. In DNA form, the CDR3 reads TGTGCCAGCAGTCGGGAGAATGAAGCTTTCTTT. Protein product: CASSRENEAFF.

On this clone: The junction departs from germline at one end; a sequencing error may be responsible. The V and J genes are TRBV25-1 and TRBJ2-1; 11 positions match TRBD2. Germline CDR1 reads MGHDK; CDR2 reads SYGVNS. The CDR3 contains 15 residues. The CDR3 DNA reads as TGTGCCAGCAGTAATAGCGGGAGGGCCTATAATGAGCAGTTCTTC. Residues: CASSNSGRAYNEQFF. The full variable domain, its missing parts supplied by reference TRBV25-1 and TRBJ2-1, is EADIYQTPRYLVIGTGKKITLECSQTMGHDKMYWYQQDPGMELHLIHYSYGVNSTEKGDLSSESTVSRIRTEHFPLTLESARPSHTSQYLCASSNSGRAYNEQFFGPGTRLTVL.

The rearrangement links TRBV10-3 to TRBJ2-5; 12 nucleotides match TRBD1. This CDR3 spans 16 amino acids. Per germline, CDR1 ENHRY and CDR2 SYGVKD. V trimming: 3 bases; J trimming: 7 bases; junction bases outside the gene matches: 9. The chain's CDR3 is CAISEEAGQGAGTQYF. The CDR3, as DNA: TGTGCCATCAGTGAAGAGGCGGGACAGGGGGCTGGGACCCAGTACTTC.

The chain joins TRBV21-1 to TRBJ2-3; the table's D call, TRBD2, was not checked against the DNA. TRBV21-1 counts as a pseudogene. The length of the CDR3 is 14 residues. The CDR3 DNA reads as TGTGCCAGCAGCTCCCACGCGGGCCGGGGGGCGCAGTATTTT. Protein sequence: CASSSHAGRGAQYF.

The genes are TRBV5-6 and TRBJ2-6; TRBD2 aligns across 8 bases. Trimming at V came to 2 bases and at J to 1 base, leaving 11 bases not matched to a gene. This CDR3 spans 19 amino acids. Germline-derived CDR1 and CDR2 are SGHDT and YYEEEE. The CDR3 is CASSFYLAGGSSGANVLTF. CDR3 nucleotides: TGTGCCAGCAGCTTTTACTTGGCGGGAGGCTCTTCTGGGGCCAACGTCCTGACTTTC.

This chain's CDR3 is CASSETGSHQPQHF. CDR3 DNA: TGTGCCAGCAGTGAGACAGGGAGCCATCAGCCCCAGCATTTT. The chain combines TRBV2 with TRBJ1-5; 7 bases map to TRBD1. Germline V lookup: CDR1 SNHLY, CDR2 FYNNEI. There are 14 residues in the CDR3. Unmatched junction bases numbered 4, after V lost 3 bases and J lost 5 bases.

The chain employs TRBV30 and TRBJ1-5; 7 positions agree with TRBD1. V dropped 3 bases and J dropped 5; count of bases not matched to a gene: 4. Germline V gene data show CDR1 as GTSNPN and CDR2 as SVGIG (reference sequence). The CDR3 has 13 residues. CDR3 in amino acids: CAWRDRVDQPQHF. DNA of the CDR3: TGTGCCTGGAGAGACAGGGTTGATCAGCCCCAGCATTTT. The full variable domain, in which reference TRBV30 and TRBJ1-5 provide the parts outside the CDR3, is SQTIHQWPATLVQPVGSPLSLECTVEGTSNPNLYWYRQAAGRGLQLLFYSVGIGQISSEVPQNLSASRPQDRQFILSSKKLLLSDSGFYLCAWRDRVDQPQHFGDGTRLSIL.

CDR3 in amino acids: CASSLLAGVINEQFF. Here the CDR3 DNA reads TGTGCCAGCAGCTTACTAGCGGGAGTTATAAATGAGCAGTTCTTC. This rearrangement joins TRBV7-8 to TRBJ2-1, with 10 bases lining up with TRBD2. The CDR3 loop spans 15 amino acids. Germline values: CDR1 SGHVS, CDR2 FQNEAQ. Germline trimming cut 2 bases from V and 7 bases from J; bases unmatched to any gene: 5.

The chain is built from TRBV30 and TRBJ1-6; a possible D gene is TRBD1 (6 bases). V was clipped by 1 base and J by 0 bases, with 10 bases between them. The CDR3 runs to 16 residues. Per the germline V gene, CDR1 is GTSNPN and CDR2 is SVGIG (reference sequence). This chain's CDR3 is CAWSERDNSYNSPLHF. As DNA, the CDR3 is TGTGCCTGGAGTGAGAGGGACAACTCCTATAATTCACCCCTCCACTTT.

The chain carries TRBV7-6 and TRBJ2-3; 11 nucleotides line up with TRBD2. Germline trimming cut 6 bases from V and 0 bases from J; bases unmatched to any gene: 8. This CDR3 contains 17 residues. Germline V gives CDR1 SGHVS, CDR2 FNYEAQ. The CDR3 DNA reads TGTGCCAGCAGACCTAGGACTAGCGGGTCTAGCACAGATACGCAGTATTTT. As protein: CASRPRTSGSSTDTQYF.

V gene TRBV6-5 combines with J gene TRBJ2-7; no firm D call. Per the germline V gene, CDR1 is MNHEY and CDR2 is SVGAGI. The CDR3 spans 13 residues. CDR3 amino acids: CVTNGNFPYEQYF. CDR3 nucleotide sequence: TGTGTCACAAATGGAAACTTCCCCTACGAGCAGTACTTC.

The rearrangement links TRBV28 to TRBJ1-2; D is perhaps TRBD1 (5 bases). Germline CDR1 and CDR2: MDHEN and SYDVKM. Trimming removed 3 bases at V and 3 bases at J, with 11 bases between. The CDR3 is 14 amino acids. In DNA, the CDR3 is TGTGCCAGCAGTTTGGGGGGGGATGACTATGGCTACACCTTC. This codes for CASSLGGDDYGYTF.

The chain carries TRBV28 and TRBJ2-1, with TRBD2 matching 9 bases. With V trimmed by 4 bases and J by 8 bases, 9 bases remained unmatched. The germline CDR1 and CDR2 sequences are MDHEN and SYDVKM. The CDR3 extends over 15 amino acids. The CDR3 here is CASSSTGLASDEQFF. The CDR3 DNA sequence: TGTGCCAGCAGTTCGACAGGACTAGCGAGCGATGAGCAGTTCTTC. The full variable domain, its missing parts supplied by reference TRBV28 and TRBJ2-1, is DVKVTQSSRYLVKRTGEKVFLECVQDMDHENMFWYRQDPGLGLRLIYFSYDVKMKEKGDIPEGYSVSREKKERFSLILESASTNQTSMYLCASSSTGLASDEQFFGPGTRLTVL.

The genes are TRBV6-4 and TRBJ1-1; D perhaps matches TRBD1 (6 bases). V was shortened by 4 bases and J by 4 bases, with 16 bases between the two germline ends. Germline values: CDR1 MRHNA, CDR2 SNTAGT. CDR3 size: 15 residues. CDR3 protein: CASSVTTGGPTEAFF. DNA for the CDR3: TGTGCCAGCAGTGTCACTACTGGGGGGCCCACTGAAGCTTTCTTT.

V is TRBV10-3 and J is TRBJ1-1; 8 nucleotides align to TRBD1. V shed 6 bases, J shed 3 bases, and the junction held 12 bases outside the gene matches. Germline V gene sequence: CDR1 ENHRY, CDR2 SYGVKD. The CDR3 contains 16 residues. CDR3 in amino acids: CAIRTDRGLTDTEAFF. CDR3 in DNA: TGTGCCATCAGGACCGACAGGGGCCTGACAGACACTGAAGCTTTCTTT.

This clone was recorded a few times. One junction end does not reproduce the germline sequence, and a read error may be involved. The V gene is TRBV11-3, the J gene TRBJ1-2; D is uncertain. The CDR3 sequence is 13 residues long. CDR1 is SGHNT and CDR2 is YENEEA in the germline V gene. The CDR3 DNA reads as TGTGCCAGCAGCTTAGCCGCAGATTCGGCCTCCTACTTC. The encoded protein is CASSLAADSASYF.

DNA for the CDR3: TGTGCCAGCAGGACTACAGGGGGCGCGGGCCAGCCCCAGCATTTT. Its translation: CASRTTGGAGQPQHF. The chain joins TRBV2 to TRBJ1-5, with 9 bases lining up with TRBD1. The CDR3 runs 15 residues. The J segment lost 7 bases and the V segment lost 6 bases, leaving 10 bases of the junction unmatched. CDR1 and CDR2 from the germline V gene are SNHLY and FYNNEI.

This chain connects TRBV21-1 to TRBJ1-5; the table's D call, TRBD1, has no DNA check behind it. TRBV21-1 constitutes a pseudogene. The CDR3 spans 14 residues. The CDR3 region is CASSSRGSNQPQHF. The CDR3 nucleotides read TGTGCCAGCTCCAGTAGGGGAAGCAATCAGCCCCAGCATTTT.

The J gene is TRBJ2-2, the V gene TRBV7-9, with D hard to call. The CDR3 contains 17 residues. V lost 5 bases, J lost 0 bases, and 16 bases lay in between. Germline CDR1 SEHNR, CDR2 FQNEAQ (reference sequence). CDR3 residues: CASSPHPRSPNTGELFF. The CDR3 DNA reads as TGTGCCAGCAGCCCTCATCCCCGGAGCCCGAACACCGGGGAGCTGTTTTTT. The entire variable domain, with the rest obtained from reference TRBV7-9 and TRBJ2-2, is as follows: DTGVSQNPRHKITKRGQNVTFRCDPISEHNRLYWYRQTLGQGPEFLTYFQNEAQLEKSRLLSDRFSAERPKGSFSTLEIQRTEQGDSAMYLCASSPHPRSPNTGELFFGEGSRLTVL.